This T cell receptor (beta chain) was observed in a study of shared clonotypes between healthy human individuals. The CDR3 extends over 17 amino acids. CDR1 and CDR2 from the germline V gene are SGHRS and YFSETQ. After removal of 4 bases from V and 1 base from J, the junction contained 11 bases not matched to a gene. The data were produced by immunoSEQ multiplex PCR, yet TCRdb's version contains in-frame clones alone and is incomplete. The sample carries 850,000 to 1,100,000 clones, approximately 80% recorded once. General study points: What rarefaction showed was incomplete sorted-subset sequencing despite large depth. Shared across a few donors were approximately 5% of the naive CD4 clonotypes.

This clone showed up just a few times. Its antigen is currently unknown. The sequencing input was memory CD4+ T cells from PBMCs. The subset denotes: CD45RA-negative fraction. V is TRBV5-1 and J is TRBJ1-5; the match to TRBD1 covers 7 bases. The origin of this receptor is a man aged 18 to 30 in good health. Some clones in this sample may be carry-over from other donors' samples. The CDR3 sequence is CASSVSPTGSSNQPQHF. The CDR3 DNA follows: TGCGCCAGCAGCGTTAGCCCGACAGGGTCCAGCAATCAGCCCCAGCATTTT.